This record concerns one T cell receptor (beta chain) sequence. As yet, its antigen is unknown. Sequencing used immunoSEQ multiplex PCR; TCRdb keeps in-frame clones, though not all of them. The table includes 80,000 to 90,000 clones, 95% to 98% detected once. The sample originates from a study of cytomegalovirus exposure and HLA in healthy donors. General study points: Usually a TCR sequence was rare, but some public TCRs were found in many donors. Subsequent analysis found a tendency for first-cohort TCR clusters to co-occur within the 95 to 150 validation repertoires.

The germline gives CDR1 SEHNR, CDR2 FQNEAQ (reference sequence). The CDR3 is 15 amino acids. V shed 1 base and J shed 1 base, with 10 bases lying between them. Sequencing used PBMCs. This chain uses TRBV7-9 with TRBJ2-5, with D uncertain. This TCR was recovered from a man between 18 and 29 years old in good health and CMV-seronegative. The CDR3 is CASSLGWSSQETQYF. Here the CDR3 DNA reads TGTGCCAGCAGCTTAGGATGGAGCAGCCAAGAGACCCAGTACTTC.